This passage covers 13 T cell receptor beta chains from one sample sequenced in a study of T cell repertoires in cytomegalovirus infection. TCRdb re-analysed the reads in MiXCR, keeping a single row per CDR3 protein. Here the sample spans roughly 760,000 distinct CDR3 sequences, 35% to 45% being singletons. Material for sequencing was PBMCs. The receptor source for this set is a human donor in good health (CMV status not recorded). Some clones in this sample may be carry-over from other donors' samples.

The sample holds many counts of this clonotype. This sequence joins TRBV11-1 and TRBJ2-1, with 9 bases aligning to TRBD2. The CDR3 totals 13 residues. V shed 1 base, J shed 15 bases, and the junction held 7 bases outside the gene matches. Germline V gives CDR1 SGHAT, CDR2 FQDESV (reference sequence). CDR3 in DNA: TGTGCCAGCAGCTTAGAGGTAGCGGGAGTTCTGTTCTTC. Translating gives CASSLEVAGVLFF.

The rearrangement links TRBV7-6 to TRBJ1-1; 7 bases map to TRBD1. J gave up 3 bases and V 5 bases, and 3 bases lay outside the gene matches. Germline CDR1 is SGHVS and CDR2 is FNYEAQ. The CDR3 loop spans 13 amino acids. CDR3 sequence: CASSDREYTEAFF. The CDR3 DNA sequence: TGTGCCAGCAGCGACAGGGAATACACTGAAGCTTTCTTT.

The rearrangement joins TRBV27 to TRBJ1-1, with TRBD1 identical over 8 bases. Germline CDR1 is MNHEY and CDR2 is SMNVEV (reference sequence). This CDR3 spans 14 amino acids. The trim removed 5 bases at V and 7 bases at J, leaving 9 bases unmatched. The CDR3 coding sequence is TGTGCCAGCAGTATTACTCAGGGGGCTGATGAAGCTTTCTTT. This gives the protein CASSITQGADEAFF.

The chain is built from TRBV5-1 and TRBJ2-3; 14 positions match TRBD2. V lost 0 bases, J lost 7 bases, and 4 bases stayed unmatched. There are 16 residues in the CDR3. Germline V gives CDR1 SGHRS, CDR2 YFSETQ. In nucleotides, the CDR3 is TGCGCCAGCAGCTTGGAAGGGACTAGCGGGAGAAATACGCAGTATTTT. Its protein product is CASSLEGTSGRNTQYF.

In DNA, the CDR3 is TGTGCCAGCAGTTTATGGGGGCTTGGGGCCAACGTCCTGACTTTC. Protein: CASSLWGLGANVLTF. The chain carries TRBV27 and TRBJ2-6; D possibly corresponds to TRBD1 (6 bases). V lost 1 base and J lost 3, with 7 bases in between. From germline, CDR1 is MNHEY and CDR2 SMNVEV (reference sequence). The CDR3 runs 15 residues.

This chain connects TRBV12-3 or TRBV12-4 to TRBJ1-1; 7 bases agree with TRBD1. The CDR3 totals 17 residues. After removal of 8 bases from V and 0 bases from J, the junction contained 15 bases not matched to a gene. Here the CDR3 reads CASLALGWGQMNTEAFF. CDR3 DNA: TGTGCCAGCCTCGCCCTTGGGTGGGGACAGATGAACACTGAAGCTTTCTTT.

The table lists this clonotype with a few counts. This chain connects TRBV6-2 or TRBV6-3 to TRBJ1-2, with D unclear. The CDR3 consists of 17 residues. The V end lost 0 bases, the J end lost 1 base, and 15 bases lay between the germline ends. CDR1 and CDR2 (germline): MNHEY, SVGEGT. Here the CDR3 reads CASSYSKTELLNYGYTF. CDR3 coding DNA: TGTGCCAGCAGTTACTCGAAGACCGAACTACTTAACTATGGCTACACCTTC.

The chain recombines TRBV10-3 with TRBJ1-1; 7 nucleotides agree with TRBD1. The ends lost 8 bases at V and 4 bases at J; junction bases unmatched: 7. From germline, CDR1 is ENHRY and CDR2 SYGVKD. The CDR3 is 13 residues long. The DNA of the CDR3 is TGTGCCATCGGCCCGACAGGGACCACTGAAGCTTTCTTT. As protein: CAIGPTGTTEAFF.

This clonotype was counted a few times. V is TRBV7-9 and J is TRBJ2-3; D is unresolved. The CDR3 consists of 15 residues. The V gene lost 2 bases and the J gene lost 0 bases, with 9 bases spanning the gap. Germline-derived CDR1 and CDR2 are SEHNR and FQNEAQ (reference sequence). The CDR3 here is CASSLWKTSTDTQYF. The CDR3 nucleotides are TGTGCCAGCAGCTTATGGAAAACTAGCACAGATACGCAGTATTTT.

V and J are TRBV7-8 and TRBJ2-1; 12 positions agree with TRBD2. V gave up 1 base and J gave up 8 bases; unmatched junction bases: 12. This CDR3 contains 18 residues. The germline gives CDR1 SGHVS, CDR2 FQNEAQ. In nucleotides, the CDR3 is TGTGCCAGCAGCTTAGTGTTGGCCCTAGCGGGGGGGCCGTATGAGCAGTTCTTC. Protein sequence: CASSLVLALAGGPYEQFF. The full variable domain, rest sourced from reference TRBV7-8 and TRBJ2-1, is GAGVSQSPRYKVAKRGQDVALRCDPISGHVSLFWYQQALGQGPEFLTYFQNEAQLDKSGLPSDRFFAERPEGSVSTLKIQRTQQEDSAVYLCASSLVLALAGGPYEQFFGPGTRLTVL.

This clonotype was detected once. The V and J genes are TRBV19 and TRBJ2-1; D gene ambiguous. Germline lookup yields CDR1 LNHDA and CDR2 SQIVND (reference sequence). CDR3 size: 16 residues. Trimming removed 3 bases from V and 1 base from J, with 13 bases in between. CDR3 amino acids: CASSMAGENSYNEQFF. The CDR3 DNA reads as TGTGCCAGTAGTATGGCAGGCGAAAATTCCTACAATGAGCAGTTCTTC.

This clonotype was seen a single time. The V and J genes are TRBV20-1 and TRBJ1-1; the D gene is possibly TRBD1 (6 bases). Germline V gene data show CDR1 as DFQATT and CDR2 as SNEGSKA (reference sequence). Trimming shortened V by 6 bases and J by 7 bases, and 18 bases separated the two germline ends. This CDR3 region has 13 residues. The CDR3 spells CSAETGSTVEAFF. The CDR3 bases are TGCAGTGCCGAGACAGGATCAACAGTTGAAGCTTTCTTT.

This clonotype came up a few times. V gene TRBV20-1 combines with J gene TRBJ1-5; tentatively, D is TRBD1 (5 bases). CDR1 is DFQATT and CDR2 is SNEGSKA in the germline V gene (reference sequence). Deletions cut 3 bases from V and 0 bases from J, with 21 bases between. This CDR3 spans 18 amino acids. This CDR3 reads CSASIDSPIVHSNQPQHF. CDR3 coding DNA: TGCAGTGCTAGCATCGACAGCCCGATCGTTCATAGCAATCAGCCCCAGCATTTT.